The next 9 T cell receptor beta chains were all read from a single sample in a study of response to subunit inactivated influenza vaccine. Via MiXCR, TCRdb re-called the RT-PCR reads, giving one row per CDR3 protein. The sample records about half a million distinct CDR3 sequences, 7.6% being singletons. The material was PBMCs from blood, obtained less than 25 months after vaccination. The receptors derive from a man between 50 and 75 years old who received an inactivated influenza vaccine.

This clonotype was seen only once. V usage is TRBV20-1 and J usage is TRBJ1-4; D perhaps matches TRBD1 (5 bases). Trimming cost V 6 bases and J 6 bases, with 17 bases left between them. This CDR3 contains 14 residues. Germline values: CDR1 DFQATT, CDR2 SNEGSKA (reference sequence). CDR3 loop: CSAAPDRGDEKLFF. The DNA of the CDR3 is TGCAGTGCCGCCCCCGATCGGGGGGATGAAAAACTGTTTTTT.

This clonotype appeared many times. This chain joins TRBV5-1 and TRBJ2-7; D might be TRBD2 (6 bases). The CDR3 is 16 amino acids. Germline values: CDR1 SGHRS, CDR2 YFSETQ. V gave up 0 bases and J gave up 0 bases, with 13 bases separating them. The CDR3 DNA is TGCGCCAGCAGCTTGGCCCCGGCGGGGAGCTCCTACGAGCAGTACTTC. It specifies CASSLAPAGSSYEQYF. Based on the CDR3 plus reference TRBV5-1 and TRBJ2-7, the full variable domain is KAGVTQTPRYLIKTRGQQVTLSCSPISGHRSVSWYQQTPGQGLQFLFEYFSETQRNKGNFPGRFSGRQFSNSRSEMNVSTLELGDSALYLCASSLAPAGSSYEQYFGPGTRLTVT.

The rearrangement links TRBV28 to TRBJ1-5; D is unresolved. CDR1 and CDR2 from the germline V gene are MDHEN and SYDVKM. V lost 4 bases and J lost 0, with 13 bases in between. The CDR3 has 16 residues. The CDR3 loop is CASSSSAHYSNQPQHF. DNA of the CDR3: TGTGCCAGCAGTTCCTCGGCGCACTATAGCAATCAGCCCCAGCATTTT.

The genes are TRBV7-3 and TRBJ1-1; a weak D match, TRBD1 (6 bases). CDR1 is SGHTA and CDR2 is FQGTGA in the germline V gene. The V and J ends lost 1 base and 0 bases respectively, with 24 bases between them. This CDR3 is built from 20 residues. The CDR3, as DNA: TGTGCCAGCAGCTTAATAGGTCGGGTACTCGGGGGGCCGGTGAACACTGAAGCTTTCTTT. It yields the protein CASSLIGRVLGGPVNTEAFF. Complete variable domain (other parts from reference TRBV7-3 and TRBJ1-1): GAGVSQTPSNKVTEKGKYVELRCDPISGHTALYWYRQSLGQGPEFLIYFQGTGAADDSGLPNDRFFAVRPEGSVSTLKIQRTERGDSAVYLCASSLIGRVLGGPVNTEAFFGQGTRLTVV.

There are a few counts of this clonotype. J is TRBJ2-3 and V is TRBV11-2; no definite D call. Germline V gene sequence: CDR1 SGHAT, CDR2 FQNNGV. V was clipped by 1 base and J by 3 bases, with 20 bases between them. This CDR3 is 18 amino acids long. CDR3 in amino acids: CASSLGRVGVLTTDTQYF. The CDR3 DNA reads TGTGCCAGCAGCTTAGGACGTGTAGGTGTACTAACTACAGATACGCAGTATTTT.

In nucleotides, the CDR3 is TGTGCCAGCAGCTTATCGACCGGCTATAATTCACCCCTCCACTTT. It codes for CASSLSTGYNSPLHF. The chain uses TRBV11-2 and TRBJ1-6; D is unclear. Deletions cut 2 bases from V and 3 bases from J, with 8 bases between. This CDR3 comprises 15 residues. Looked up from germline, CDR1 is SGHAT and CDR2 is FQNNGV.

This clonotype came up a few times. CDR3 loop: CASSPAPYRAAGKYGYTF. The CDR3 DNA is TGTGCCAGCAGCCCCGCCCCCTACAGGGCGGCCGGGAAGTATGGCTACACCTTC. The chain is built from TRBV11-2 and TRBJ1-2, with D possibly being TRBD1 (6 bases). The CDR3 length is 18 residues. The germline V and J ends were trimmed by 5 bases and 5 bases, with 27 bases remaining between them. The germline gives CDR1 SGHAT, CDR2 FQNNGV.

V gene TRBV20-1 combines with J gene TRBJ1-2, with 10 bases aligning to TRBD1. V shed 0 bases, J shed 8 bases, and the junction held 6 bases outside the gene matches. This CDR3 is 14 amino acids long. CDR1 is DFQATT, CDR2 SNEGSKA, per germline (reference sequence). The CDR3: CSARDPDRGQGYTF. CDR3 sequence (DNA): TGCAGTGCTAGAGATCCAGACAGGGGGCAGGGCTACACCTTC.

Only a few counts were recorded for this clonotype. This rearrangement joins TRBV5-1 to TRBJ2-7; D call uncertain. Trimming took 0 bases from V and 2 from J, leaving 6 bases between them. Germline loops: CDR1 SGHRS, CDR2 YFSETQ. The CDR3 extends over 13 amino acids. CDR3: CASSLAPPYEQYF. CDR3 nucleotides: TGCGCCAGCAGCTTGGCGCCCCCCTACGAGCAGTACTTC.